This T cell receptor (beta chain) is drawn from a study of monozygotic twins with cystic fibrosis. Assay used: immunoSEQ multiplex PCR; TCRdb lists only in-frame clones, some missing. The sample records 20,000 to 25,000 clones, approximately 97% being singletons. Sequenced input: blood. The receptor was isolated from a girl under 18 with cystic fibrosis.

CDR3 nucleotides: TGTGCCAGCAGCGCGGGACTAGCGGGGAGGGGCAGCCACAATGAGCAGTTCTTC. It specifies CASSAGLAGRGSHNEQFF. The rearrangement uses TRBV9 and TRBJ2-1, with 13 bases fitting TRBD2. CDR1 SGDLS and CDR2 YYNGEE come from the germline V gene. The CDR3 runs to 18 residues. The V and J ends lost 3 bases and 5 bases, in that order; junction bases with no gene match: 11.